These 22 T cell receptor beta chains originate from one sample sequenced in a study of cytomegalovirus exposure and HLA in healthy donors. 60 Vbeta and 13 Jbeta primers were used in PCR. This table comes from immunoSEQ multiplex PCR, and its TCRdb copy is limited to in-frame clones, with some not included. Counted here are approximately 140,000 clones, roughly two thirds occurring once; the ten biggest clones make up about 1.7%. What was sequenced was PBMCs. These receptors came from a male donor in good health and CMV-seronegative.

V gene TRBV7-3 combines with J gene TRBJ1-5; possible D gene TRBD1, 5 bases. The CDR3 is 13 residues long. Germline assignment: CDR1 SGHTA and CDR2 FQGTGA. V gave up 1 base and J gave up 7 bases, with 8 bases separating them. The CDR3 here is CASSLRGDQPQHF. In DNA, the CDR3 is TGTGCCAGCAGCTTAAGGGGCGACCAGCCCCAGCATTTT. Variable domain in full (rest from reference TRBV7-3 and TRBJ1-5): GAGVSQTPSNKVTEKGKYVELRCDPISGHTALYWYRQSLGQGPEFLIYFQGTGAADDSGLPNDRFFAVRPEGSVSTLKIQRTERGDSAVYLCASSLRGDQPQHFGDGTRLSIL.

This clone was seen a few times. The CDR3 here is CASSTGRVLGTEAFF. CDR3 bases: TGTGCCAGCTCGACCGGCAGGGTGCTTGGCACTGAAGCTTTCTTT. The rearrangement joins TRBV18 to TRBJ1-1; a weak D match, TRBD1 (5 bases). V lost 6 bases to trimming and J lost 4 bases, with 18 bases between them. The CDR3 is 15 amino acids. Germline loops: CDR1 KGHSH, CDR2 LQKENI.

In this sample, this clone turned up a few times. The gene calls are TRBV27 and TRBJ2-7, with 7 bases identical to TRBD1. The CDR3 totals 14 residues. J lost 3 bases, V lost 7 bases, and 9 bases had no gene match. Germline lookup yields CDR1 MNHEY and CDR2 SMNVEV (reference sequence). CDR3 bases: TGTGCCAGCACGGCTGAGGGGGCGGGCTACGAGCAGTACTTC. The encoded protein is CASTAEGAGYEQYF.

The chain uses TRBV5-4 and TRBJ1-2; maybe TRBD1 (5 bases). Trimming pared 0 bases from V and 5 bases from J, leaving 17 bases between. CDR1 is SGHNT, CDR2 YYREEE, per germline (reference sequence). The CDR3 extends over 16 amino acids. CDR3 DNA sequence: TGTGCCAGCAGCTTGGGGCTGGGCCAGGGCAAGTATGGCTACACCTTC. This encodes CASSLGLGQGKYGYTF.

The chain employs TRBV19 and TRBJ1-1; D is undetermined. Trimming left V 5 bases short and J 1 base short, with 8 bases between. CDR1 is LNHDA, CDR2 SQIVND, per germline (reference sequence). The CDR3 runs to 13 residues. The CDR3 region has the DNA TGTGCCAGTAGTGAAACCAGGAACACTGAAGCTTTCTTT. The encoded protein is CASSETRNTEAFF.

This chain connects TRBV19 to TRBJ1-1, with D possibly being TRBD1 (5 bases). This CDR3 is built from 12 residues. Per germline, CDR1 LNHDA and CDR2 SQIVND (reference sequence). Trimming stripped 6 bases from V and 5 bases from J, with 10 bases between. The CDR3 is CASSTTVTEAFF. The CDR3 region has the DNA TGTGCCAGTAGCACGACAGTGACTGAAGCTTTCTTT.

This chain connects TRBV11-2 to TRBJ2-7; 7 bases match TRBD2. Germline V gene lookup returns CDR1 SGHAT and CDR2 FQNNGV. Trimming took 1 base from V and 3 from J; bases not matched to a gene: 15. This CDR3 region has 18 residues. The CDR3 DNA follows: TGTGCCAGCAGCTTAGCCGTTTTTGTAGGGACTAACGTCTACGAGCAGTACTTC. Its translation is CASSLAVFVGTNVYEQYF.

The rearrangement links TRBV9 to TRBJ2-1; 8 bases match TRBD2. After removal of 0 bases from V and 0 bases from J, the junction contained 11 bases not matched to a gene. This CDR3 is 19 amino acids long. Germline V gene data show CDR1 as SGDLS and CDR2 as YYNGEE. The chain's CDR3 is CASSVASGGHHFSYNEQFF. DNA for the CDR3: TGTGCCAGCAGCGTAGCCAGCGGGGGCCACCATTTCTCCTACAATGAGCAGTTCTTC.

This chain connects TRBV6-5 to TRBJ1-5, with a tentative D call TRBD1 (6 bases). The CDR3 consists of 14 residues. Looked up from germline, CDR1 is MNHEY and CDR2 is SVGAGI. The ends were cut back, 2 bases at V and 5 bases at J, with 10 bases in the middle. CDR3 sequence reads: CASSYTRGHQPQHF. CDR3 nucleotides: TGTGCCAGCAGTTACACCAGGGGCCATCAGCCCCAGCATTTT.

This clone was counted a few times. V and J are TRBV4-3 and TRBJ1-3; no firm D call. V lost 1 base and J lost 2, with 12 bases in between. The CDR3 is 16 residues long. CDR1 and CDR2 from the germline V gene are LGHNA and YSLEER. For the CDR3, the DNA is TGCGCCAGCAGCCAAGGATTCCTATCTACTGGAAACACCATATATTTT. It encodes CASSQGFLSTGNTIYF.

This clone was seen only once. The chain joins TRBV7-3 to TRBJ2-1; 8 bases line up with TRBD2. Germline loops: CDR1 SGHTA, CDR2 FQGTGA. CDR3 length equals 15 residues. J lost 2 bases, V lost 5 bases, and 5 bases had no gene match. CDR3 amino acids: CASSLSGLAYNEQFF. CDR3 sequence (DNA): TGTGCCAGCAGCCTTTCGGGACTAGCCTACAATGAGCAGTTCTTC.

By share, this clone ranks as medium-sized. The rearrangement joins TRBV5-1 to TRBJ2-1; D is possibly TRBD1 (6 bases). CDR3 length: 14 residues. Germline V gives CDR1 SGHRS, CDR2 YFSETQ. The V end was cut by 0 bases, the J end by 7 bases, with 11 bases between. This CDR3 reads CASSLGQDLNEQFF. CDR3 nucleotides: TGCGCCAGCAGCTTGGGACAGGACCTTAATGAGCAGTTCTTC. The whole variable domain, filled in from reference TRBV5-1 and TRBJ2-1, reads KAGVTQTPRYLIKTRGQQVTLSCSPISGHRSVSWYQQTPGQGLQFLFEYFSETQRNKGNFPGRFSGRQFSNSRSEMNVSTLELGDSALYLCASSLGQDLNEQFFGPGTRLTVL.

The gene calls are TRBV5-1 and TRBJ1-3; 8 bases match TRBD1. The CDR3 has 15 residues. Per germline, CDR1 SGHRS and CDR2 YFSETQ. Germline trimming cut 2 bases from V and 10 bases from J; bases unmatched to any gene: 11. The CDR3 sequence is CASSFIGQGDGTIYF. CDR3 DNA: TGCGCCAGCAGCTTCATAGGACAGGGTGACGGGACCATATATTTT.

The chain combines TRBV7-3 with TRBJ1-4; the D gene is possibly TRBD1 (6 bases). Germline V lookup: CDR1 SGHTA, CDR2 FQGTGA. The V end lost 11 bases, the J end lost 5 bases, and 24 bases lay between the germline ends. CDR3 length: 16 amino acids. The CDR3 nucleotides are TGTGCCGGATACATCGGACAGCTCGGCACCAATGAAAAACTGTTTTTT. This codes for CAGYIGQLGTNEKLFF. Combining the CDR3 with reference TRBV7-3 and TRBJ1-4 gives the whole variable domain GAGVSQTPSNKVTEKGKYVELRCDPISGHTALYWYRQSLGQGPEFLIYFQGTGAADDSGLPNDRFFAVRPEGSVSTLKIQRTERGDSAVYLCAGYIGQLGTNEKLFFGSGTQLSVL.

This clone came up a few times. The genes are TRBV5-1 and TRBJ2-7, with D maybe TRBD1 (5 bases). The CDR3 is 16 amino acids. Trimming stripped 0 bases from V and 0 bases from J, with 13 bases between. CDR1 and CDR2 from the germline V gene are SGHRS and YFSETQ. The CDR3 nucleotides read TGCGCCAGCAGCTTGGCCATGAGCGACAGCTCCTACGAGCAGTACTTC. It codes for CASSLAMSDSSYEQYF. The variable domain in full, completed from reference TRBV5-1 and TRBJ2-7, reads KAGVTQTPRYLIKTRGQQVTLSCSPISGHRSVSWYQQTPGQGLQFLFEYFSETQRNKGNFPGRFSGRQFSNSRSEMNVSTLELGDSALYLCASSLAMSDSSYEQYFGPGTRLTVT.

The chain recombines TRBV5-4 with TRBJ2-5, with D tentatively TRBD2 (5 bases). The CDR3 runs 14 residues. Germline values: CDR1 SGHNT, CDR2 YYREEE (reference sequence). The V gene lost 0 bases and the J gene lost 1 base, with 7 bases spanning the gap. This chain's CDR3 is CASSLGGPQETQYF. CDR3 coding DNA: TGTGCCAGCAGCTTGGGAGGGCCCCAAGAGACCCAGTACTTC.

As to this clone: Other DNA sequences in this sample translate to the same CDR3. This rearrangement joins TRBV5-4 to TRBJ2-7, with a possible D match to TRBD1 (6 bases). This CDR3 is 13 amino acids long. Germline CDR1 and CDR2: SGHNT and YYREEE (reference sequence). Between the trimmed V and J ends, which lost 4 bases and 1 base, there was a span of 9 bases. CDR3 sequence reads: CASSPGQSYEQYF. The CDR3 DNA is TGTGCCAGCAGCCCTGGACAGTCCTACGAGCAGTACTTC. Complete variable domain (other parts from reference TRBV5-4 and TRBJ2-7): ETGVTQSPTHLIKTRGQQVTLRCSSQSGHNTVSWYQQALGQGPQFIFQYYREEENGRGNFPPRFSGLQFPNYSSELNVNALELDDSALYLCASSPGQSYEQYFGPGTRLTVT.

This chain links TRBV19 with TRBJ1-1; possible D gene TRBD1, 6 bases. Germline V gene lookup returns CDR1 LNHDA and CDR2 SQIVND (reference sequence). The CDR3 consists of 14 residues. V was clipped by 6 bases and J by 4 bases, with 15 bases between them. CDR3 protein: CASRRQVGITEAFF. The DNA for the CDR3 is TGTGCCAGTAGGAGACAGGTAGGGATCACTGAAGCTTTCTTT.

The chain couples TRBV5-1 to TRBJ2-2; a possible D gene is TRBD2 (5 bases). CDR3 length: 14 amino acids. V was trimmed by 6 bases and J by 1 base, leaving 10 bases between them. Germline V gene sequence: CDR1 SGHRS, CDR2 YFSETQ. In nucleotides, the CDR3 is TGCGCCAGCACCCAGACTATGAACACCGGGGAGCTGTTTTTT. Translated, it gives CASTQTMNTGELFF.

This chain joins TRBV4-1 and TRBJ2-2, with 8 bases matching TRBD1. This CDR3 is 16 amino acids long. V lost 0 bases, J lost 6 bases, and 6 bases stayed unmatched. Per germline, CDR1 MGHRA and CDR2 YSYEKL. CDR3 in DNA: TGCGCCAGCAGCCAAGACGGACAGGGTTGGTCCGGGGAGCTGTTTTTT. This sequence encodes CASSQDGQGWSGELFF.

This chain's CDR3 is CASSLDTGLSPQPQHF. In DNA, the CDR3 is TGCGCCAGCAGCTTGGACACAGGGCTCTCCCCTCAGCCCCAGCATTTT. The gene calls are TRBV5-1 and TRBJ1-5; D is possibly TRBD1 (6 bases). Germline V gene sequence: CDR1 SGHRS, CDR2 YFSETQ. V lost 0 bases, J lost 6 bases, and 16 bases lay in between. There are 16 residues in the CDR3.

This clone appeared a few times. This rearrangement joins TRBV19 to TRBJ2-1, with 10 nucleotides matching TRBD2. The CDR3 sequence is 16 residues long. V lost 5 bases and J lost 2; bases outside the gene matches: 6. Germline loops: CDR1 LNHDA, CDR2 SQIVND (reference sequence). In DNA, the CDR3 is TGTGCCAGTAGTGCCTTCCTAGCGGGGGCCTACAATGAGCAGTTCTTC. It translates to CASSAFLAGAYNEQFF.